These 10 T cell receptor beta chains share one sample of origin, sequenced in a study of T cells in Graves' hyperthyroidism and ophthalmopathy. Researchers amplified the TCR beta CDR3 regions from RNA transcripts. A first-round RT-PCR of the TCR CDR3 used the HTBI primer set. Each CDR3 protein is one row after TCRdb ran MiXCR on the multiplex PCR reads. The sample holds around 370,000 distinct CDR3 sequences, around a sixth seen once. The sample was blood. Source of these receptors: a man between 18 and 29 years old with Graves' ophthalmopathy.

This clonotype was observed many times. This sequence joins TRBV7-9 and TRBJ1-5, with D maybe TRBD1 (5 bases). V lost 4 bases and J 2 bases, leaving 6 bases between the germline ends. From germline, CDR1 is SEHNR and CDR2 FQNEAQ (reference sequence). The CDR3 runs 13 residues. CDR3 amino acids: CASSSGGNQPQHF. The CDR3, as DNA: TGTGCCAGCAGCTCGGGGGGCAATCAGCCCCAGCATTTT.

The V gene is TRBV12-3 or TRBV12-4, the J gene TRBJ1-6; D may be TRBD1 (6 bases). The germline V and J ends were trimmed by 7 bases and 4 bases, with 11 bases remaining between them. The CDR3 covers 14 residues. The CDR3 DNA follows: TGTGCCAGCATCCTACAGGGATATAATTCACCCCTCCACTTT. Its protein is CASILQGYNSPLHF.

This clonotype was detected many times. Written as DNA, the CDR3 is TGTGCCAGCAGTGAATTAGGCCCGGGGGAGACCCAGTACTTC. It specifies CASSELGPGETQYF. The rearrangement uses TRBV2 and TRBJ2-5; D is perhaps TRBD2 (5 bases). CDR3 length: 14 amino acids. Germline CDR1 and CDR2: SNHLY and FYNNEI. V lost 2 bases, J lost 5 bases, and 12 bases lay in between.

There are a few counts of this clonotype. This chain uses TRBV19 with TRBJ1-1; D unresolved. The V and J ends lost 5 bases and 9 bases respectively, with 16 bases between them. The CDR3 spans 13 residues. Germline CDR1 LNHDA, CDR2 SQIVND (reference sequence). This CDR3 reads CASSPSGKRKAFF. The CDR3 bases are TGTGCCAGTAGTCCGTCCGGGAAAAGGAAAGCTTTCTTT.

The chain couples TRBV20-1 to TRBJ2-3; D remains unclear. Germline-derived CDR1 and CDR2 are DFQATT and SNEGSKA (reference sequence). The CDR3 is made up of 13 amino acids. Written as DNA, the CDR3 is TGCAGCCCTCGGTCCCGGATCGCCGATACGCAGTATTTT. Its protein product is CSPRSRIADTQYF.

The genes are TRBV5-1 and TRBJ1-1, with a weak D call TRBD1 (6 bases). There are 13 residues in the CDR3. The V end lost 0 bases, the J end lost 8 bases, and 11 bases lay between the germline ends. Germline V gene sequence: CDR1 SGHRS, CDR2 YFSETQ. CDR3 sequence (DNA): TGCGCCAGCAGCTTGGTTGGGGGGCTGGAAGCTTTCTTT. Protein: CASSLVGGLEAFF. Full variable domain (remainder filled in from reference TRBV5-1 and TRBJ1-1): KAGVTQTPRYLIKTRGQQVTLSCSPISGHRSVSWYQQTPGQGLQFLFEYFSETQRNKGNFPGRFSGRQFSNSRSEMNVSTLELGDSALYLCASSLVGGLEAFFGQGTRLTVV.

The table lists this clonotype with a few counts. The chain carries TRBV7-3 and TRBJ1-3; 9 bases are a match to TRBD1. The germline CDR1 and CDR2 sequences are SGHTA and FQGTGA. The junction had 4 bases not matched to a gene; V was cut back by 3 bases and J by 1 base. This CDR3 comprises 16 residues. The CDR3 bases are TGTGCCAGCAGCTTGGGACAGGGAATTTCTGGAAACACCATATATTTT. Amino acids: CASSLGQGISGNTIYF.

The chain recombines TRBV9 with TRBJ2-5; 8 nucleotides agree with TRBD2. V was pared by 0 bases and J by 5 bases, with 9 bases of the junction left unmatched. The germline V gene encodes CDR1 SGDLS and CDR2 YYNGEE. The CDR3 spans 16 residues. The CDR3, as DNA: TGTGCCAGCAGCGTAGCGACCAGCGGGGGATACGAGACCCAGTACTTC. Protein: CASSVATSGGYETQYF.

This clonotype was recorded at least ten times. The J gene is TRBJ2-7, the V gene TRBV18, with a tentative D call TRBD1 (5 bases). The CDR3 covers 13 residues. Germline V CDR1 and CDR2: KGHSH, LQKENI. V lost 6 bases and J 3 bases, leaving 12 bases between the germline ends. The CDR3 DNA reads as TGTGCCAGCTCCCCAGGGAATGGCTACGAGCAGTACTTC. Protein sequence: CASSPGNGYEQYF.

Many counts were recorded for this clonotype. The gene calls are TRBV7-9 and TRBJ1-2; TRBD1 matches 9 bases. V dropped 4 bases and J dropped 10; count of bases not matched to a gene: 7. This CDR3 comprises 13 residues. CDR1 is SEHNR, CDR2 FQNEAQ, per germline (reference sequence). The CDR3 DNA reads TGTGCCAGCAGCTCGGGACAGGGAGGTGACTACACCTTC. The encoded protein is CASSSGQGGDYTF.